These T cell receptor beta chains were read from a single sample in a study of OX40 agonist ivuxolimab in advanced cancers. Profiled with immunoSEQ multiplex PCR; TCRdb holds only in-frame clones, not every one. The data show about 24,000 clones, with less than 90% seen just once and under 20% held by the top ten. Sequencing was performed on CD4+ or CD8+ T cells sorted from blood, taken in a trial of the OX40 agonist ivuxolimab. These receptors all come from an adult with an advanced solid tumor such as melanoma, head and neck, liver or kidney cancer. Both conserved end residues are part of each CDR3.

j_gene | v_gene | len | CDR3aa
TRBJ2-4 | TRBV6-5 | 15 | CASSQVLFDKNIQYF
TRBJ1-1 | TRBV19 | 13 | CASTRDWNTEAFF
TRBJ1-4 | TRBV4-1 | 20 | CASSQGQGAPHNSTNEKLFF
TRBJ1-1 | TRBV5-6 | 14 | CASSLGHLNTEAFF
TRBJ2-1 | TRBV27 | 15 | CASNGAANSYNEQFF
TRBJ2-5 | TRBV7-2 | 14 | CASSFRQKQETQYF
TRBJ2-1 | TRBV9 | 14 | CASSAGLETGEQFF
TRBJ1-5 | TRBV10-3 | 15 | CAISAQGAGNQPQHF
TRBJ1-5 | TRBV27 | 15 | CASSFISGRNQPQHF
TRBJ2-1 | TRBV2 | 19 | CASSKDSGLGLSSYNEQFF
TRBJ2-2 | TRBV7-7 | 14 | CATALAVNTGELFF
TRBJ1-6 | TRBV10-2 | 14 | CASRGTGINSPLHF
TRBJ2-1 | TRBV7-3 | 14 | CASSLTAGRSEQFF
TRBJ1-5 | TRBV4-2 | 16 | CASSPTGQVIGQPQHF
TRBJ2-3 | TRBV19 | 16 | CASSAQVAGRTDTQYF
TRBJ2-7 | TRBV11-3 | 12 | CASSLEGGEQYF
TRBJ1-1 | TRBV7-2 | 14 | CASSLVRVNTEAFF
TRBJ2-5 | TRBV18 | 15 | CASSPNTGGEETQYF
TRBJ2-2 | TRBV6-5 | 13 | CASSYEPTGELFF
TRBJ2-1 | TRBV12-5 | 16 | CASGLGTSGIGDEQFF
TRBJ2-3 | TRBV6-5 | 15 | CASSSEGGGADTQYF
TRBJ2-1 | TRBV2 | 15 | CASSVGQGFLDEQFF
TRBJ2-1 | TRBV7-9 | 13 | CASREGSYNEQFF
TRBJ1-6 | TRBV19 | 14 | CASSIGGHNSPLHF
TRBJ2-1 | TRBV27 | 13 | CASTKNYGGEQFF
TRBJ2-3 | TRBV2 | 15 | CASSWDRGSTDTQYF
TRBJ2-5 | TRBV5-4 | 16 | CASSRSSGTGQETQYF
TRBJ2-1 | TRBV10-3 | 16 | CAISEGELGAYNEQFF
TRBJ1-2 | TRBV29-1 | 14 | CSAERGEGYYGYTF
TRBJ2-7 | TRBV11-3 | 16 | CASSLRSMGDGREQYF
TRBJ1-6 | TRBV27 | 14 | CASSKGVYNSPLHF
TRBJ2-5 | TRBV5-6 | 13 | CASSLGTEETQYF